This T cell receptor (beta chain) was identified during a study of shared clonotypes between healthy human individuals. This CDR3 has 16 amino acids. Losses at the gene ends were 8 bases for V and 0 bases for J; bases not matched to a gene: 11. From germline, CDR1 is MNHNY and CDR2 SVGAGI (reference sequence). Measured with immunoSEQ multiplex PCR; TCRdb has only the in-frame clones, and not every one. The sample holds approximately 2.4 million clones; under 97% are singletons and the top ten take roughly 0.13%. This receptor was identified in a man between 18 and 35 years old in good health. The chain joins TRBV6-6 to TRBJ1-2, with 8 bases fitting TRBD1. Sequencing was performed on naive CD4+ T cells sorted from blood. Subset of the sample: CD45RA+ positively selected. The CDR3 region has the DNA TGTGCCAGCCAGACCGGGACAGGCCGAACTAACTATGGCTACACCTTC. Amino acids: CASQTGTGRTNYGYTF.